These 3 T cell receptor beta chains originate from one sample sequenced in a study of T-cell reconstitution after alpha-beta-depleted transplantation in children. For TCRbeta, the library was prepared with unique molecular identifiers. TCRdb re-derived calls from the PCR reads in MiXCR, one entry per CDR3 protein. Of fewer than 130,000 distinct CDR3 sequences in the sample, around a tenth were seen once. Sequencing used PBMCs from the stem cell graft donor, obtained from the stem cell graft. These receptors were obtained from a human donor who donated a stem cell graft to a child with acute lymphoblastic leukemia.

This clonotype was seen only a few times. The junction does not match germline at one end; this may be a read error. The genes are TRBV6-4 and TRBJ1-5; D is perhaps TRBD1 (6 bases). The CDR3 sequence is 12 residues long. The germline V gene encodes CDR1 MRHNA and CDR2 SNTAGT. CDR3 sequence: CASSDPRDTQDF. The CDR3 bases are TGTGCCAGCAGTGACCCCCGGGACACCCAGGATTTT.

V and J are TRBV5-4 and TRBJ2-1; 11 bases line up with TRBD2. This CDR3 has 15 amino acids. V lost 1 base, J lost 7 bases, and 4 bases stayed unmatched. CDR1 and CDR2 (germline): SGHNT, YYREEE (reference sequence). The CDR3 DNA reads TGTGCCAGCAGCTTGTGGCCTAGCGGGGGGAATGAGCAGTTCTTC. It is translated as CASSLWPSGGNEQFF.

This clonotype was seen ten or more times. The V gene is TRBV4-2, the J gene TRBJ2-3; 8 bases are a match to TRBD2. CDR1 and CDR2 from the germline V gene are LGHNA and YNFKEQ. V dropped 1 base and J dropped 0; count of bases not matched to a gene: 3. The CDR3 spans 16 residues. In DNA form, the CDR3 reads TGTGCCAGCAGCCAAGTTCCTAGCGGGAGCACAGATACGCAGTATTTT. Translated: CASSQVPSGSTDTQYF.